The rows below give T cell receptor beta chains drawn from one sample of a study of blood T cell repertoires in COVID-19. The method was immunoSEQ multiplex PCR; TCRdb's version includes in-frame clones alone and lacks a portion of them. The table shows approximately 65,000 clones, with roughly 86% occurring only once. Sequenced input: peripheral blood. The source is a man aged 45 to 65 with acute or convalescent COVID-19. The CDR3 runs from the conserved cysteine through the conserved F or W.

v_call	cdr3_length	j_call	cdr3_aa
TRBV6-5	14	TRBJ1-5	CASGRGGPNQPQHF
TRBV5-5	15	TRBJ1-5	CASSFLTGVNQPQHF
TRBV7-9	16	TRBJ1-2	CASSLLPRTKIYGYTF
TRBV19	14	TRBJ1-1	CASTTGGMMTEAFF
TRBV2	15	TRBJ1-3	CATKYDSRSGNTIYF
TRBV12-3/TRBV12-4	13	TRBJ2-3	CASSFLGGDTQYF
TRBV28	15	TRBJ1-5	CASSFTGGNNQPQHF
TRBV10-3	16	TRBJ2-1	CAISPGLAGGYNEQFF
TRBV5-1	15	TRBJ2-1	CASRPGLAGVNEQFF
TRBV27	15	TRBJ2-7	CASSLGAGNTYEQYF
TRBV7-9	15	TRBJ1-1	CASSFPGQGFTEAFF
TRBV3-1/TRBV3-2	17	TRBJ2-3	CASSQKRDYSSTDTQYF
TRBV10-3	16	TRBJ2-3	CAIRPISGGTTDTQYF
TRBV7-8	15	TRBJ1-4	CASSLGYQGAEKLFF
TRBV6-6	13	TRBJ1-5	CASSPQGNQPQHF
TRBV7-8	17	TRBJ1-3	CASSSAGTGGFGNTIYF
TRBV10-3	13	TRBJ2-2	CAISKTGTGELFF
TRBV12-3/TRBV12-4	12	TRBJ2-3	CASSPRTDTQYF
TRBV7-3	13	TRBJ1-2	CASSLSGSYGYTF
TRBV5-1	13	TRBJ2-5	CASTPGAGETQYF
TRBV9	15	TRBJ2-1	CASSVEASVHNEQFF
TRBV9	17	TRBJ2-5	CASSVEGRTGGRQTQYF